This TCR beta chain was retrieved from a study of blood T cell repertoires in COVID-19. This clone was seen a few times. The ends were cut back, 5 bases at V and 4 bases at J, with 14 bases in the middle. The CDR3 extends over 14 amino acids. From germline, CDR1 is SNHLY and CDR2 FYNNEI. Authors' data handling: From reference gene primer amplification, estimates of nucleated cell counts were derived. Measured with immunoSEQ multiplex PCR; TCRdb has only the in-frame clones, and not every one. V and J calls and clone size are as listed in that table; D and trimming were resolved from the DNA. The sample includes roughly 110,000 clones, about three quarters of them seen just once.

The chain is built from TRBV2 and TRBJ1-1; no clear D gene. The sample consisted of peripheral blood. This receptor was obtained from a man older than 75 with COVID-19, enrolled during active disease. The CDR3 protein is CASSPRQDFTEAFF. The CDR3 bases are TGTGCCAGCAGTCCCCGGCAGGATTTCACTGAAGCTTTCTTT.